Listed here is a single T cell receptor (beta chain). What it binds is not known. TCRdb's table, derived via immunoSEQ multiplex PCR, lists solely in-frame clones and lacks some. Of around 150,000 clones in the sample, approximately 90% were seen once. Germline CDR1 reads GTSNPN; CDR2 reads SVGIG (reference sequence). Between the trimmed V and J ends, which lost 7 bases and 6 bases, there was a span of 15 bases. The CDR3 has 12 amino acids. This sample stems from a study of T cell responses to AZD1222 COVID-19 vaccine. Notes on the study in general: At baseline, just a handful of AZD1222 recipients tested seropositive. Donors were mostly white British, more females; clonal diversity possibly underestimated.

This receptor was obtained from an adult in good health. Specimen: peripheral blood, collected on day 0 of AZD1222 vaccination. The chain carries TRBV30 and TRBJ2-5; tentatively, D is TRBD1 (5 bases). The CDR3 loop reads CASPPGFKTQYF. The CDR3 nucleotides are TGTGCCTCCCCCCCAGGGTTCAAGACCCAGTACTTC.